These T cell receptor beta chains were read from a single sample in a study of cytomegalovirus exposure and HLA in healthy donors. Using immunoSEQ multiplex PCR, the repertoire was profiled, and TCRdb retains in-frame clones only, with some absent. The sample has about 170,000 clones, about 82% seen once; the top ten hold about 0.77%. Sequencing used PBMCs. Every receptor here comes from a woman aged 18-29 years in good health and CMV-seronegative. CDR3s include the opening cysteine and the closing phenylalanine or tryptophan. A D gene is named only where the DNA matches it firmly. Not every row has a clone size; where given, it reads once, few, many or a size class.

V gene	D gene	clone size	J gene	CDR3 DNA	CDR3 protein
TRBV5-6	.	few	TRBJ1-2	TGTGCCAGCAGCTTGGCTCGGGACATCTTCCCCGTTGTTCATGGCTACACCTTC	CASSLARDIFPVVHGYTF
TRBV7-9	TRBD2	.	TRBJ2-1	TGTGCCAGCAGCCAAGGAGGGACTAGCGGGAGGATACGAGAGCAGTTCTTC	CASSQGGTSGRIREQFF
TRBV28	.	.	TRBJ1-1	TGTGCCAGCAGTTTATCTCTGAACACTGAAGCTTTCTTT	CASSLSLNTEAFF
TRBV5-5	.	.	TRBJ2-1	TGTGCCAGCAGCCCCTGGACAGTCCACAATGAGCAGTTCTTC	CASSPWTVHNEQFF
TRBV9	TRBD1	.	TRBJ1-6	TGTGCCAGCAGCGTAGGCCCTCCGGGACAGGGTTCACCCCTCCACTTT	CASSVGPPGQGSPLHF
TRBV27	TRBD2	.	TRBJ2-7	TGTGCCAGCAGTACCGAGTCTAGCGGCCCCTACGAGCAGTACTTC	CASSTESSGPYEQYF
TRBV7-9	.	.	TRBJ2-1	TGTGCCAGCAGAGGGCGGATACTAGTTCGGAATGAGCAGTTCTTC	CASRGRILVRNEQFF
TRBV6-1	TRBD1	.	TRBJ2-5	TGTGCCAGCAGCCCCACAGGGGTAGTGACCCAGTACTTC	CASSPTGVVTQYF
TRBV30	.	.	TRBJ1-1	TGTGCCTGGAGTGTACTAACGAACACTGAAGCTTTCTTT	CAWSVLTNTEAFF
TRBV11-3	TRBD1	.	TRBJ1-1	TGTGCCAGCAGCTCCCCGGACAGGTCCCCTGAAGCTTTCTTT	CASSSPDRSPEAFF
TRBV5-3	TRBD1	.	TRBJ2-7	TGTGCCAGAAGCCCGGAGCGGGACAGGGGGACCTACGAGCAGTACTTC	CARSPERDRGTYEQYF
TRBV29-1	.	.	TRBJ2-1	TGCAGCGCCGGGGGTGATAATGAGCAGTTCTTC	CSAGGDNEQFF
TRBV27	TRBD1	.	TRBJ1-1	TGTGCCAGCAGTTTGGACAGGTTCACTGAAGCTTTCTTT	CASSLDRFTEAFF
TRBV5-6	.	few	TRBJ2-7	TGTGCCAGCAGCTTGGCTTACGGGGGGCTGACCTACGAGCAGTACTTC	CASSLAYGGLTYEQYF
TRBV4-3	.	.	TRBJ1-2	TGCGCCAGCAGCCAAGAACGACAGAACTATGGCTACACCTTC	CASSQERQNYGYTF
TRBV6-5	TRBD2	.	TRBJ2-1	TGTGCCAGCAACGACCGGGGGGGGGCGGTCGGTGAGCAGTTCTTC	CASNDRGGAVGEQFF
TRBV28	TRBD2	.	TRBJ2-3	TGTGCCAGCAGCCCTACCGGGACTAGCGGAGCCACAGATACGCAGTATTTT	CASSPTGTSGATDTQYF
TRBV6-6	TRBD2	.	TRBJ2-1	TGTGCCAGCAGTCCCGGGACTAGCGGTTGGAATGAGCAGTTCTTC	CASSPGTSGWNEQFF
TRBV7-3	TRBD2	.	TRBJ2-1	TGTGCCAGCAGCTTAGTCGGGAGGGACAATGAGCAGTTCTTC	CASSLVGRDNEQFF
TRBV7-9	TRBD1	.	TRBJ2-1	TGTGCCAGCAGTTCCGACAGGGACCACTACAATGAGCAGTTCTTC	CASSSDRDHYNEQFF
TRBV7-2	TRBD2	.	TRBJ2-7	TGTGCCAGCAGCTCAGGACTAGCGGCCTACGAGCAGTACTTC	CASSSGLAAYEQYF
TRBV15	.	few	TRBJ1-5	TGTGCCACCAGCTTCGGCGAGGTTCAGCCCCAGCATTTT	CATSFGEVQPQHF
TRBV4-3	.	many	TRBJ2-6	TGCGCCAGCAGCCAAGATGCCGGCTCTGGGGCCAACGTCCTGACTTTC	CASSQDAGSGANVLTF
TRBV11-2	.	.	TRBJ1-3	TGTGCCAGCAGCTTATTGCAGGGGCGAGGAAACACCATATATTTT	CASSLLQGRGNTIYF
TRBV28	.	.	TRBJ2-7	TGTGCCAGCAGTTTGTCGAGAGACTCTATCTTCTACTACGAGCAGTACTTC	CASSLSRDSIFYYEQYF
TRBV5-1	TRBD2	.	TRBJ2-3	TGCGCCAGCAGCTTGGAATCTAGCGGGAGGCGGCATACGCAGTATTTT	CASSLESSGRRHTQYF
TRBV28	.	.	TRBJ1-3	TGTGCCAGCAGTTTATTGAGACTCAGGGTATCTGGAAACACCATATATTTT	CASSLLRLRVSGNTIYF
TRBV4-2	.	once	TRBJ2-3	TGTGCCAGCAGCCAAGAATCCAGAGGGAATACGCAGTATTTT	CASSQESRGNTQYF
TRBV7-9	.	.	TRBJ1-1	TGTTCCAGCAGCTCCCCGACAGGTGAAGCTTTCTTT	CSSSSPTGEAFF
TRBV5-6	TRBD2	.	TRBJ2-4	TGTGCCAGCAGCTTCTTAGTAGGAACTAGCGGGAGCACCAAAAACATTCAGTACTTC	CASSFLVGTSGSTKNIQYF
TRBV16	TRBD2	.	TRBJ2-7	TGTGCCAGCAGCCAACGGGACGGGAGGGCCCTCTACGAGCAGTACTTC	CASSQRDGRALYEQYF
TRBV9	TRBD2	.	TRBJ2-1	TGTGCCAGCAGCGTAGGTAGCGGGAGGGCTTCTGAGCAGTTCTTC	CASSVGSGRASEQFF
TRBV7-3	.	.	TRBJ1-1	TGTGCCAGCAGCTTCGAGGGGAACACTGAAGCTTTCTTT	CASSFEGNTEAFF
TRBV5-1	.	.	TRBJ1-5	TGCGCCAGCAGCTTGGGGGGGGTGAATAGCAATCAGCCCCAGCATTTT	CASSLGGVNSNQPQHF
TRBV6-1	.	.	TRBJ2-7	TGTGCCAGCAGGGAGGGAGGCTACGAGCAGTACTTC	CASREGGYEQYF
TRBV27	TRBD2	.	TRBJ2-3	TGTGCCAGCACCCCGATTCTTACTAGCGGGAGGTTCACAGATACGCAGTATTTT	CASTPILTSGRFTDTQYF
TRBV6-1	.	.	TRBJ1-5	TGTGCCAGCAGTGAAGTCGGACAGCAGAATCAGCCCCAGCATTTT	CASSEVGQQNQPQHF
TRBV5-1	TRBD1	.	TRBJ1-1	TGCGCCAGCACGGGACAGCTGAACACTGAAGCTTTCTTT	CASTGQLNTEAFF
TRBV5-1	.	.	TRBJ1-1	TGCGCCAGCAGCTACGAGAGCAGCGACACTGAAGCTTTCTTT	CASSYESSDTEAFF
TRBV2	.	.	TRBJ2-7	TGTGCCAGCCGAAGCCGGGACAACTCCTACGAGCAGTACTTC	CASRSRDNSYEQYF
TRBV7-8	.	.	TRBJ2-4	TGTGCCAGCAGCTTATCGGAGGATGTAGCCAAAAACATTCAGTACTTC	CASSLSEDVAKNIQYF
TRBV6-5	.	few	TRBJ1-5	TGTGCCAGCTCTGAAGCCCATAGCAATCAGCCCCAGCATTTT	CASSEAHSNQPQHF
TRBV20-1	.	.	TRBJ1-1	TGCTCTGAACAAAGGGAGTCTGAAGCTTTCTTT	CSEQRESEAFF
TRBV14	.	.	TRBJ2-5	TGTGCCAGCAGCCAAGTAACGGGAGTGCAGGAGACCCAGTACTTC	CASSQVTGVQETQYF
TRBV7-9	.	.	TRBJ1-6	TGTGCCAGCAGCACGGAGGATTCACCCCTCCACTTT	CASSTEDSPLHF
TRBV28	.	.	TRBJ1-3	TGTGCCAGCAGTTTGAGGGGGAAGATGCATTCTGGAAACACCATATATTTT	CASSLRGKMHSGNTIYF
TRBV9	.	.	TRBJ2-3	TGTGCCAGCAGCGGCGACGGGACGCAGTATTTT	CASSGDGTQYF
TRBV4-3	TRBD2	.	TRBJ2-1	TGCGCCAGCAGCCGACTAGCGGGAGACAATGAGCAGTTCTTC	CASSRLAGDNEQFF
TRBV7-3	TRBD1	.	TRBJ2-4	TGTGCCAGCAGCCAGGGACAGGGGGTGGACATTCAGTACTTC	CASSQGQGVDIQYF
TRBV25-1	.	.	TRBJ2-6	TGTGCCAGCAGTGACCCCCTGGGAGTTGGGTCTGGGGCCAACGTCCTGACTTTC	CASSDPLGVGSGANVLTF
TRBV6-4	.	.	TRBJ2-3	TGTGCCAGCAGTGGGGCAGGGGAGCAAGATACGCAGTATTTT	CASSGAGEQDTQYF
TRBV7-2	TRBD2	.	TRBJ2-3	TGTGCCAGCAGCTTCACTAGCGGGGGGGCCAGGGATACGCAGTATTTT	CASSFTSGGARDTQYF
TRBV28	TRBD1	few	TRBJ2-1	TGTGCCAGCAGTCCCTGGGGCCAGACAGGGGATGAGCAGTTCTTC	CASSPWGQTGDEQFF
TRBV19	TRBD2	.	TRBJ2-1	TGTGCCAGTAGTATACCGGGACTAGCGGGATATAATGAGCAGTTCTTC	CASSIPGLAGYNEQFF
TRBV4-3	.	once	TRBJ1-3	TGCGCCAGCAGCCCCGCGCGTGGGGCGGGAAACACCATATATTTT	CASSPARGAGNTIYF